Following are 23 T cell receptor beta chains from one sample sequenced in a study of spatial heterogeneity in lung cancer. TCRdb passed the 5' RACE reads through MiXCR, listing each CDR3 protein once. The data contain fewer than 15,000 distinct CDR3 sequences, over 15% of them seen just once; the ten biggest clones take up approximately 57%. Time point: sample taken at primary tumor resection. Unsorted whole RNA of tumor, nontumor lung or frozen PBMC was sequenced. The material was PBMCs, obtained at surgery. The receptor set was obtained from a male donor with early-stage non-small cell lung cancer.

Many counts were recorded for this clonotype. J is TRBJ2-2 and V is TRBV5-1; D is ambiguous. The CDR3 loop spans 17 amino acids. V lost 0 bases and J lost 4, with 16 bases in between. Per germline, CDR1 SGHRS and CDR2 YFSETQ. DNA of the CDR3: TGCGCCAGCAGCTTGGCTGTTGTCCTGGAAGGCACCGGGGAGCTGTTTTTT. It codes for CASSLAVVLEGTGELFF.

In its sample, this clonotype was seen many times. DNA for the CDR3: TGTGCCAGCAGCCCCGCTGGGACTAGCGTTTACGAGCAGTACTTC. It specifies CASSPAGTSVYEQYF. This rearrangement joins TRBV3-1 to TRBJ2-7; 10 bases are shared with TRBD2. Germline V gives CDR1 LGHDT, CDR2 YNNKEL (reference sequence). The trim removed 4 bases at V and 4 bases at J, leaving 7 bases unmatched. The length of the CDR3 is 15 residues.

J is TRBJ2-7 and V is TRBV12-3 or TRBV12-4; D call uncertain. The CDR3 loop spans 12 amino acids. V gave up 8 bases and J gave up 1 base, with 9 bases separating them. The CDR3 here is CASSDESYEQYF. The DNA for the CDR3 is TGTGCCAGCTCCGACGAGTCCTACGAGCAGTACTTC.

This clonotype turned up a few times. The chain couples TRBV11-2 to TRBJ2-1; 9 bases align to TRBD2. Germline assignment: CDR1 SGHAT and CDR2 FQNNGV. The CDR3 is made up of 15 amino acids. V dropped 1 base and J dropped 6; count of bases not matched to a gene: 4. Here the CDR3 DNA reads TGTGCCAGCAGCTTAGTAATACTAGCGGGCAATGAGCAGTTCTTC. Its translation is CASSLVILAGNEQFF.

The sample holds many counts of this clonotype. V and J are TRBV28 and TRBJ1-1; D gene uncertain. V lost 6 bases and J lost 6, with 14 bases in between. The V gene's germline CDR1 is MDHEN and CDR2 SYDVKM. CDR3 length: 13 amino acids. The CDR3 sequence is CASRVGGRAEAFF. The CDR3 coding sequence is TGTGCCAGCAGAGTGGGTGGACGGGCTGAAGCTTTCTTT.

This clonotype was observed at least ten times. The CDR3 reads CASSEPDRFRNQPQHF. In nucleotides, the CDR3 is TGTGCCAGCAGTGAACCCGACAGGTTCCGCAATCAGCCCCAGCATTTT. The chain recombines TRBV6-1 with TRBJ1-5; possible D gene TRBD1, 6 bases. V was pared by 2 bases and J by 2 bases, with 13 bases between. The germline gives CDR1 MNHNS, CDR2 SASEGT. This CDR3 spans 16 amino acids.

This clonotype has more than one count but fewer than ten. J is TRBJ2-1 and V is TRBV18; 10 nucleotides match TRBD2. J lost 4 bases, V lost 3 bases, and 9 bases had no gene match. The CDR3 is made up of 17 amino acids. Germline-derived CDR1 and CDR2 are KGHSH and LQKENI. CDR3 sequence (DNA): TGTGCCAGCTCACCGCCCCTCGGAGCGGGAGGGTACAATGAGCAGTTCTTC. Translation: CASSPPLGAGGYNEQFF. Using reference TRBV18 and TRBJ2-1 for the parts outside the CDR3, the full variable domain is NAGVMQNPRHLVRRRGQEARLRCSPMKGHSHVYWYRQLPEEGLKFMVYLQKENIIDESGMPKERFSAEFPKEGPSILRIQQVVRGDSAAYFCASSPPLGAGGYNEQFFGPGTRLTVL.

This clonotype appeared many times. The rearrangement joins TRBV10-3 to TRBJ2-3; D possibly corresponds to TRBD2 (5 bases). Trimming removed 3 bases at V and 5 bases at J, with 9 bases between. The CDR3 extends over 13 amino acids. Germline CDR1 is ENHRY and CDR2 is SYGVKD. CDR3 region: CAISDGEIDTQYF. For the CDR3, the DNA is TGTGCCATCAGTGACGGGGAGATAGATACGCAGTATTTT.

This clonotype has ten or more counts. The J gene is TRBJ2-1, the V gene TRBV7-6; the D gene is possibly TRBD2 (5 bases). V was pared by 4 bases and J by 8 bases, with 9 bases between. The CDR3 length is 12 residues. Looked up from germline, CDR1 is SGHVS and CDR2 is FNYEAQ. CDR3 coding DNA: TGTGCCAGCAGCTCAGACGGGGATGAGCAGTTCTTC. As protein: CASSSDGDEQFF.

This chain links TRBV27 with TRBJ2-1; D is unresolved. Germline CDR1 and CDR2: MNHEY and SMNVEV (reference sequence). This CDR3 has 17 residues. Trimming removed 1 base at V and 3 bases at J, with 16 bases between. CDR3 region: CASSLLVGFQSYNEQFF. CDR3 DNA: TGTGCCAGCAGTTTATTGGTAGGGTTCCAGAGCTACAATGAGCAGTTCTTC.

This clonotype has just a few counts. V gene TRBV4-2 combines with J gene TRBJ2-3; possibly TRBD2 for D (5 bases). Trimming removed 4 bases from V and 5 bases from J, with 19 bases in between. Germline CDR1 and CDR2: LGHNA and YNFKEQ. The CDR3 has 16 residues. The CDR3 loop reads CASSRREAEAGDTQYF. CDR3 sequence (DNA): TGTGCCAGCAGCCGTAGGGAAGCGGAAGCTGGAGATACGCAGTATTTT.

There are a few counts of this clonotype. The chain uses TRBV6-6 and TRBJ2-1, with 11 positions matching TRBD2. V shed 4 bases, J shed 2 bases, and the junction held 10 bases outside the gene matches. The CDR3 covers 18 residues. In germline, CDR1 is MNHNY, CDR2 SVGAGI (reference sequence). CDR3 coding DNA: TGTGCCAGCAGTTCTAGCGGGAGGAAAGTATTAGCCTACAATGAGCAGTTCTTC. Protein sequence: CASSSSGRKVLAYNEQFF.

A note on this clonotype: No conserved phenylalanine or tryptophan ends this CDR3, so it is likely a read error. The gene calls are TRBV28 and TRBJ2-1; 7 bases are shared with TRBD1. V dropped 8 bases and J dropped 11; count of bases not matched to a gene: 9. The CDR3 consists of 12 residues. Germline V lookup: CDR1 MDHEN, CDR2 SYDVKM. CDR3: CASDRQGTKQFI. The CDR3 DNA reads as TGTGCCAGCGATAGACAGGGCACGAAGCAGTTCATC.

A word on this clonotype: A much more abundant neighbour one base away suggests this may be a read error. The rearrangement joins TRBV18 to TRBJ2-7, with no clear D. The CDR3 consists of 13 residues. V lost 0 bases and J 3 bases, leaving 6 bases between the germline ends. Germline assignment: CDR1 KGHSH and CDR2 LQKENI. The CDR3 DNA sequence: TGTGCCAGCTCACCACCGTCAAGCTACGAGCAGTACTTC. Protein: CASSPPSSYEQYF.

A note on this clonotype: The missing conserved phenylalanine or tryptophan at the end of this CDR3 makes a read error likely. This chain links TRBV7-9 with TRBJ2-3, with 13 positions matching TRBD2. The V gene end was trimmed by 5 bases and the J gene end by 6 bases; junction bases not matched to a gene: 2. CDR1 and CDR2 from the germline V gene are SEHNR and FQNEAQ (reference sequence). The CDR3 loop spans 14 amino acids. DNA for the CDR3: TGTGCCAGCAGCACTAGCGGGAGGGAGGATACGCAGTATTTG. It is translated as CASSTSGREDTQYL.

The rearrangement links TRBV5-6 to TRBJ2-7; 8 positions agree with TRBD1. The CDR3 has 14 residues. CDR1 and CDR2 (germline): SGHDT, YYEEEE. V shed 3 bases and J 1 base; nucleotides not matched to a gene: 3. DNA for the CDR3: TGTGCCAGCAGCTCCAGGACAGGGTCCTACGAGCAGTACTTC. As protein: CASSSRTGSYEQYF.

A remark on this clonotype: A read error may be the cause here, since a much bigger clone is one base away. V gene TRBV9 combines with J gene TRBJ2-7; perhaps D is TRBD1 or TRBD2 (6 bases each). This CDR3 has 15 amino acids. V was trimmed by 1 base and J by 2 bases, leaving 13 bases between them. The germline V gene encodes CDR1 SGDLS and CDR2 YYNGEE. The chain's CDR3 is CASSVPGEETYEQYF. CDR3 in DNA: TGTGCCAGCAGCGTACCAGGGGAGGAAACCTACGAGCAGTACTTC. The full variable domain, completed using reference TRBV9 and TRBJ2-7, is DSGVTQTPKHLITATGQRVTLRCSPRSGDLSVYWYQQSLDQGLQFLIQYYNGEERAKGNILERFSAQQFPDLHSELNLSSLELGDSALYFCASSVPGEETYEQYFGPGTRLTVT.

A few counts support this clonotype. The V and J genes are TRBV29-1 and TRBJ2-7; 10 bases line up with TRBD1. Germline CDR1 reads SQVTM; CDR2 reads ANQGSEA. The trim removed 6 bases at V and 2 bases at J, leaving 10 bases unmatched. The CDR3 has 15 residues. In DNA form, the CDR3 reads TGCAGCGTCGGGGCCGGGACAGGGGTTACCTACGAGCAGTACTTC. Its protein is CSVGAGTGVTYEQYF.

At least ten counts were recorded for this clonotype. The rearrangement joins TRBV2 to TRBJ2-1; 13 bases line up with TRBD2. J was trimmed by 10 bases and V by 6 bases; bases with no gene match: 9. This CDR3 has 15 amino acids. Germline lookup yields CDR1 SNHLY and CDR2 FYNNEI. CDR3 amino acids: CASSSTGLAGEEQFF. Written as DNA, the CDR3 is TGTGCCAGCAGCTCTACTGGACTAGCGGGAGAGGAGCAGTTCTTC.

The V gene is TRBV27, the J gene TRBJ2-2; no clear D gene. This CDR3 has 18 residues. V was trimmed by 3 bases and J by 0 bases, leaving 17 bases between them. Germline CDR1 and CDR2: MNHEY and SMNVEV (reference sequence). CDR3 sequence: CASSFYNARRPNTGELFF. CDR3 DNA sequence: TGTGCCAGCAGTTTCTATAATGCGCGGCGGCCGAACACCGGGGAGCTGTTTTTT.

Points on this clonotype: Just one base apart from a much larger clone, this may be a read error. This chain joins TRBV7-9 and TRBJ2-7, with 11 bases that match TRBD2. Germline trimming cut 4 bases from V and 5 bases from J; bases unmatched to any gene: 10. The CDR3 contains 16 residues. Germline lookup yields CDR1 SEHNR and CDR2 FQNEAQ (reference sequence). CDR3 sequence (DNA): TGTGCCAGCAGCTCCCTAGCGGGAGGCACTAAGGACGAGCAGTACTTC. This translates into CASSSLAGGTKDEQYF.

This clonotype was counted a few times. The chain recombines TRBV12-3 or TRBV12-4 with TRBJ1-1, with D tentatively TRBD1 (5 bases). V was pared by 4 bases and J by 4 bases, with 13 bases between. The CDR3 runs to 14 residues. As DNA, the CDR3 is TGTGCCAGCAGTTCTCAGGGAGGGAGCACTGAAGCTTTCTTT. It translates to CASSSQGGSTEAFF.

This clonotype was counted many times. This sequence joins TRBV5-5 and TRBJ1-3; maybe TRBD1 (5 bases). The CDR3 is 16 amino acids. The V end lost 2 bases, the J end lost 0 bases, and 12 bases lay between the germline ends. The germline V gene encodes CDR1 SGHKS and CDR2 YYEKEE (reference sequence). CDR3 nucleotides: TGTGCCAGCAGCTTATCCAGGGCCAGCTCTGGAAACACCATATATTTT. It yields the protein CASSLSRASSGNTIYF.